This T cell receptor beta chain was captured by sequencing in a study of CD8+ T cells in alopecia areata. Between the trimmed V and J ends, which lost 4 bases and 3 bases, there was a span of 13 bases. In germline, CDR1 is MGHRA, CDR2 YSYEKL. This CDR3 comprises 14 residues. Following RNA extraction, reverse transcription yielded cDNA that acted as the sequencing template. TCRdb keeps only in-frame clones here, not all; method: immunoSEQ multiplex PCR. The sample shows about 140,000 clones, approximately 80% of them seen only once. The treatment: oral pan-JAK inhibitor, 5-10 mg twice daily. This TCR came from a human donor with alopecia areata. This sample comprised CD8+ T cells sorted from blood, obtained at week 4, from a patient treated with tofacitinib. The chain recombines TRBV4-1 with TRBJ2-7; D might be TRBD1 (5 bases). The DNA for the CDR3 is TGCGCCAGCAGCCTTACGGAACAGGTCTACGAGCAGTACTTC. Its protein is CASSLTEQVYEQYF.